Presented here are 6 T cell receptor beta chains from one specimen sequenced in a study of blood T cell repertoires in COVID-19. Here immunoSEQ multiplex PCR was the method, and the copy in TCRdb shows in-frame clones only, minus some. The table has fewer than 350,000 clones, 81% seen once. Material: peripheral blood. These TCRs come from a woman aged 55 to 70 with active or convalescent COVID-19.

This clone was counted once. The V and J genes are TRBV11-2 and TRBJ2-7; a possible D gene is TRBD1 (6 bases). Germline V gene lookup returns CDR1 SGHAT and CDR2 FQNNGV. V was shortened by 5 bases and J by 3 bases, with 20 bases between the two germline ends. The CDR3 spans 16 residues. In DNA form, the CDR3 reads TGTGCCAGCAGCCCACTTCAGAGGACAGCGGACTACGAGCAGTACTTC. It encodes CASSPLQRTADYEQYF.

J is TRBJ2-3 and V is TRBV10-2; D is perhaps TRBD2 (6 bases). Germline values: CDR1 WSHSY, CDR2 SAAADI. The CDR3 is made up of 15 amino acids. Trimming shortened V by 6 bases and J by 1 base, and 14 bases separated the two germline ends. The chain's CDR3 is CASSGDSDRTDTQYF. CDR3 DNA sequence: TGCGCCAGCAGCGGGGACTCGGACCGCACAGATACGCAGTATTTT.

The CDR3: CASSFRGEVGELFF. Written as DNA, the CDR3 is TGTGCCAGCAGCTTTCGGGGAGAGGTGGGAGAACTGTTTTTT. This chain uses TRBV5-4 with TRBJ1-4; unclear D gene. The CDR3 loop spans 14 amino acids. V lost 2 bases and J 12 bases, leaving 17 bases between the germline ends. CDR1 and CDR2 from the germline V gene are SGHNT and YYREEE (reference sequence).

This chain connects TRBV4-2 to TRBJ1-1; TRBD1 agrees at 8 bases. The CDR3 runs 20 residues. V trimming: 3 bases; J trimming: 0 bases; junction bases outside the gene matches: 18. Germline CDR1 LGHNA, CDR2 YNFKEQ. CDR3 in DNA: TGTGCCAGCAGCCAGGGTGTTGCCAGGGGGCGCCTGACCATGAACACTGAAGCTTTCTTT. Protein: CASSQGVARGRLTMNTEAFF.

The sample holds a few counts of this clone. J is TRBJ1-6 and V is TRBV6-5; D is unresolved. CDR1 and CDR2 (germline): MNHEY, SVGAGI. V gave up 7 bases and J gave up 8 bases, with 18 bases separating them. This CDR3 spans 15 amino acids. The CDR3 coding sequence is TGTGCCAGCACCTCCTGGGGAGGAGCCGATTCACCCCTCCACTTT. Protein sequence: CASTSWGGADSPLHF.

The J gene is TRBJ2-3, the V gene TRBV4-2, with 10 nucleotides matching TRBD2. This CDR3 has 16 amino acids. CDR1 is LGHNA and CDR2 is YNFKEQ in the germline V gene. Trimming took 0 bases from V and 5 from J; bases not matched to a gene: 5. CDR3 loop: CASSQESSGGIDTQYF. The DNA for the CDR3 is TGTGCCAGCAGCCAAGAGAGTAGCGGGGGGATAGATACGCAGTATTTT.